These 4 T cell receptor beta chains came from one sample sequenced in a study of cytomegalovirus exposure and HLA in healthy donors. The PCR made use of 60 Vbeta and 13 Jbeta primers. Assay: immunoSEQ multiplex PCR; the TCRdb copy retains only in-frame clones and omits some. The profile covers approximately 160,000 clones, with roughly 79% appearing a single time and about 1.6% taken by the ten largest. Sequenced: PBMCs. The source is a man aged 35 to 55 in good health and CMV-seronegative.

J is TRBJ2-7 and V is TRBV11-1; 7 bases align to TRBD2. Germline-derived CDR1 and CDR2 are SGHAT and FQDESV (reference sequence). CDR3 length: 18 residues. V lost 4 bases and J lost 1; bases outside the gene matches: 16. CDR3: CASSSDPLGREFSYEQYF. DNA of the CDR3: TGTGCCAGCAGCTCAGACCCCCTCGGGCGGGAGTTTTCCTACGAGCAGTACTTC.

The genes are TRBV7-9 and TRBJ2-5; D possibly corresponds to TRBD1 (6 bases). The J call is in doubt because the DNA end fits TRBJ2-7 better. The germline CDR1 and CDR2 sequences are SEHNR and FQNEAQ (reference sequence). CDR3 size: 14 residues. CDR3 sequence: CASSLGTALYEQYF. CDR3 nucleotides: TGTGCCAGCAGCTTAGGGACAGCGCTGTACGAGCAGTACTTC.

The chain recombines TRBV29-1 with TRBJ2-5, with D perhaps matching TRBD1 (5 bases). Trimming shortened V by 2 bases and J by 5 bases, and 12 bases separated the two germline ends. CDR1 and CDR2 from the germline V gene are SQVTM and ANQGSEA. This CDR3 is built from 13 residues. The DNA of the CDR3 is TGCAGCGTTGAAAAGTGGGGCTTGGAGACCCAGTACTTC. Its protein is CSVEKWGLETQYF. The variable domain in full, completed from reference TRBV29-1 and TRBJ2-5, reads SAVISQKPSRDICQRGTSLTIQCQVDSQVTMMFWYRQQPGQSLTLIATANQGSEATYESGFVIDKFPISRPNLTFSTLTVSNMSPEDSSIYLCSVEKWGLETQYFGPGTRLLVL.

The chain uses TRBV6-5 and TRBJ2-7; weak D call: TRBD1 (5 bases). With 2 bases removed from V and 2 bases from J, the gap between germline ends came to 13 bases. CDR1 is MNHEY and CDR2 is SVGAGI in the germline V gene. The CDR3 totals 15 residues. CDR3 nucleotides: TGTGCCAGCAGTTACAGGGGAAATAAGGCCTACGAGCAGTACGTC. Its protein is CASSYRGNKAYEQYV.